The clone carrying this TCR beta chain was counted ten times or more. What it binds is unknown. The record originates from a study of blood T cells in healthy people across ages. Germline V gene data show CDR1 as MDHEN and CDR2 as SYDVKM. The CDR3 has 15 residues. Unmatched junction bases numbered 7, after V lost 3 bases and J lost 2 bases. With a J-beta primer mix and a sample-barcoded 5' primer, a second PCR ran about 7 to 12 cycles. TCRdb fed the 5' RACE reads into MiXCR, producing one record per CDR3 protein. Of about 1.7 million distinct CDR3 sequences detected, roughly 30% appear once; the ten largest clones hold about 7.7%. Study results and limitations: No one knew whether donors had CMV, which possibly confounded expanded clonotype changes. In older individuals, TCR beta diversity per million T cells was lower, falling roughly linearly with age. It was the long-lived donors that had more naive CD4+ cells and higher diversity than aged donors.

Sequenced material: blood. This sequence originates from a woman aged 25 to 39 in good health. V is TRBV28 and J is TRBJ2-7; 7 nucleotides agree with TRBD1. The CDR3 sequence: CASSLTGTRTYEQYF. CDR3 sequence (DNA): TGTGCCAGCAGTTTGACAGGGACAAGAACCTACGAGCAGTACTTC.